Listed below are T cell receptor beta chains from one sample, sequenced in a study of a mutant IDH1 vaccine in newly diagnosed glioma. Their target antigens are unknown. Generated by immunoSEQ multiplex PCR, the TCRdb table keeps only in-frame clones and is missing some. The sample includes roughly 30,000 clones, roughly three quarters seen only once; the top ten take about 25%. Material: PBMCs, obtained from a glioma patient whose treatment included an IDH1 peptide vaccine. The receptors stem from a man aged 30 to 39 with glioma. CDR3s include the opening cysteine and the closing phenylalanine or tryptophan. The D gene is left open where the match is weak. Part of the rows lack a size; the others show once, few, many or a class for expanded clones.

CDR3 DNA | CDR3 protein | J gene | clone size | V gene | D gene
TGCAGCGTTGAAGGGACAGGGGGCTATGGCTACACCTTC | CSVEGTGGYGYTF | TRBJ1-2 | NA | TRBV29-1 | TRBD1
TGCAGCGTTGACTCGGACGCCGAAGAGACCCAGTACTTC | CSVDSDAEETQYF | TRBJ2-5 | NA | TRBV29-1 | NA
TGTGCCAGCAGTGAGGACACGAATAGCAATCAGCCCCAGCATTTT | CASSEDTNSNQPQHF | TRBJ1-5 | NA | TRBV2 | NA
TGTGCCAGTAGCGGGAGTTTGAACACTGAAGCTTTCTTT | CASSGSLNTEAFF | TRBJ1-1 | once | TRBV19 | NA
TGTGCCAGCAGCCCAGGAGCAACTAATGAAAAACTGTTTTTT | CASSPGATNEKLFF | TRBJ1-4 | NA | TRBV7-9 | NA
TGCAGCGTGACCGGGACTAGCGGCTCCTACGAGCAGTACTTC | CSVTGTSGSYEQYF | TRBJ2-7 | NA | TRBV29-1 | TRBD2
TGCAGCGTTGAAGATCGGGGCCTTAGCGGGGGGACCCCCACAGATACGCAGTATTTT | CSVEDRGLSGGTPTDTQYF | TRBJ2-3 | NA | TRBV29-1 | TRBD2
TGTGCCAGCAGTTCTCCCGGGGACAGGGTTTCCTACGAGCAGTACTTC | CASSSPGDRVSYEQYF | TRBJ2-7 | NA | TRBV6-6 | TRBD1
TGCGCCAGCAGCTTGGCCCGGGGGGAGACTGAAGCTTTCTTT | CASSLARGETEAFF | TRBJ1-1 | NA | TRBV5-1 | NA
TGTGCCAGCAGAATCGGGGGTTTAGCAGATACGCAGTATTTT | CASRIGGLADTQYF | TRBJ2-3 | NA | TRBV7-6 | NA
TGCGCCAGCAGCCAAAAACAGGGTATGAACACTGAAGCTTTCTTT | CASSQKQGMNTEAFF | TRBJ1-1 | NA | TRBV4-3 | NA
TGTGCCAGTAGTTTACCTGGACGTGAAAAACTGTTTTTT | CASSLPGREKLFF | TRBJ1-4 | NA | TRBV19 | NA
TGCGCCAGCAGCCCCCACGAAACTAGCGGAGCCTACAATGAGCAGTTCTTC | CASSPHETSGAYNEQFF | TRBJ2-1 | NA | TRBV4-1 | TRBD2
TGTGCCAGCAGTGATAGGGGCAGTCCAGGTGAAAAACTGTTTTTT | CASSDRGSPGEKLFF | TRBJ1-4 | NA | TRBV2 | NA
TGTGCCAGCAGCTGGGAGACGGGGGGTGCCTACAATGAGCAGTTCTTC | CASSWETGGAYNEQFF | TRBJ2-1 | NA | TRBV7-3 | TRBD2
TGTGCCAGCAGTCCCTTTGACAGGGCGAGCTCCTACGAGCAGTACTTC | CASSPFDRASSYEQYF | TRBJ2-7 | NA | TRBV27 | TRBD1
TGCGCCAGCAGCTCCAGGGACGGACCAAATTCACCCCTCCACTTT | CASSSRDGPNSPLHF | TRBJ1-6 | NA | TRBV5-1 | NA
TGTGCCAGCAGCCGAGCAGGGACTCAAGAGACCCAGTACTTC | CASSRAGTQETQYF | TRBJ2-5 | NA | TRBV6-1 | NA
TGTGCCAGCAGCTTAACCGGCCCCGGGTATAATTCACCCCTCCACTTT | CASSLTGPGYNSPLHF | TRBJ1-6 | NA | TRBV7-3 | NA
TGTGCCAGCAGTGAACACGTGGACAGTGGGACCAGCACAGATACGCAGTATTTT | CASSEHVDSGTSTDTQYF | TRBJ2-3 | NA | TRBV25-1 | NA
TGTGCCAGCAAGGGGACTAGCCGGGAGACCCAGTACTTC | CASKGTSRETQYF | TRBJ2-5 | NA | TRBV2 | TRBD2
TGTGCCAGCTCCCTTACGAATGACGCTGAAGCTTTCTTT | CASSLTNDAEAFF | TRBJ1-1 | few | TRBV18 | NA
TGTGCCAGCAGTGACAGGTCGAGCTCCTACGAGCAGTACTTC | CASSDRSSSYEQYF | TRBJ2-7 | NA | TRBV27 | NA
TGTGCCAGCAGTGAAGGTTGGGGAGGCACAGATACGCAGTATTTT | CASSEGWGGTDTQYF | TRBJ2-3 | NA | TRBV2 | NA
TGTGCCAGCAGTGAACTCGGGACAGGTATCTATGGCTACACCTTC | CASSELGTGIYGYTF | TRBJ1-2 | few | TRBV6-1 | TRBD1
TGTGCCAGCAGGGACCTAGGGCTAGCGGTTTTCGAGCAGTACTTC | CASRDLGLAVFEQYF | TRBJ2-7 | NA | TRBV25-1 | TRBD2
TGTGCCAGCAGTATAAGGGAGCAGTACTTC | CASSIREQYF | TRBJ2-7 | NA | TRBV28 | NA
TGTGCCAGCAGTGAAGAGGGACAGGGGGCTAGTGAGCAGTTCTTC | CASSEEGQGASEQFF | TRBJ2-1 | NA | TRBV2 | TRBD1
TGCAGCGTTGCCCTGGACATAATGAACACTGAAGCTTTCTTT | CSVALDIMNTEAFF | TRBJ1-1 | NA | TRBV29-1 | NA
TGCAGCGTTACGCGATACAGGGATAAAGGCTATGGCTACACCTTC | CSVTRYRDKGYGYTF | TRBJ1-2 | NA | TRBV29-1 | NA
TGTGCCAGCAGCTCCCGACAGGGGACGGAAGAGACCCAGTACTTC | CASSSRQGTEETQYF | TRBJ2-5 | NA | TRBV13 | TRBD1
TGTGCCAGCAGCGACGGGACATCCTACGAGCAGTACTTC | CASSDGTSYEQYF | TRBJ2-7 | few | TRBV7-9 | NA
TGTGCCAGCAGGGACAGGATGAACACTGAAGCTTTCTTT | CASRDRMNTEAFF | TRBJ1-1 | NA | TRBV25-1 | TRBD1
TGTGCCAGTAGACCTCGTGGGGATGGCACTGAAGCTTTCTTT | CASRPRGDGTEAFF | TRBJ1-1 | NA | TRBV19 | NA
TGTGCCAGCACCCAACTCAGGGGCGGGGGGGAGACCCAGTACTTC | CASTQLRGGGETQYF | TRBJ2-5 | NA | TRBV7-9 | TRBD2
TGTGCCAGCAGGGGGACAGGGGCCTACGAGCAGTACTTC | CASRGTGAYEQYF | TRBJ2-7 | NA | TRBV7-2 | TRBD1
TGTGCCAGCAGTGAAAAGAGGGCCGGGACAGGTTTAATAGAGCAACTAGCCAAAAACATTCAGTACTTC | CASSEKRAGTGLIEQLAKNIQYF | TRBJ2-4 | NA | TRBV6-1 | TRBD1
TGTGCCAGCAGCGTACCTCCCGACAACACTGAAGCTTTCTTT | CASSVPPDNTEAFF | TRBJ1-1 | NA | TRBV9 | NA
TGTGCCAGCATAGCGGCAGCCACGTCCTACGAGCAGTACTTC | CASIAAATSYEQYF | TRBJ2-7 | NA | TRBV2 | NA
TGTGCCAGCAGCTCCGGACAGGGGGATGGAGAGGAAAAACTGTTTTTT | CASSSGQGDGEEKLFF | TRBJ1-4 | NA | TRBV11-1 | TRBD1
TGTGCCAGCAGTCCCCTGGGACAGGGGAGCGGGGAGCTGTTTTTT | CASSPLGQGSGELFF | TRBJ2-2 | NA | TRBV2 | TRBD1
TGTGCCTGGAGTATTGACGGGACAGGGTATCAGCCCCAGCATTTT | CAWSIDGTGYQPQHF | TRBJ1-5 | NA | TRBV30 | TRBD1
TGTGCCTGGAGTGATCGATTGGGACTAGCGGGACGACAAGAGACCCAGTACTTC | CAWSDRLGLAGRQETQYF | TRBJ2-5 | NA | TRBV30 | TRBD2
TGCGCCAGCAGCTCAGATACTGGGAACACAGATACGCAGTATTTT | CASSSDTGNTDTQYF | TRBJ2-3 | NA | TRBV5-1 | NA
TGTGCCAGCAGTGAAGTTTTCCAGCTCGATATCTTC | CASSEVFQLDIF | TRBJ2-1 | NA | TRBV2 | NA
TGTGCCAGCAGCTTAGAAAGCCTCAATGAGCAGTTCTTC | CASSLESLNEQFF | TRBJ2-1 | few | TRBV7-3 | NA
TGTGCCAGCAGTTCTTTAAGGGCAGGGATCAGCGGTGCAGATACGCAGTATTTT | CASSSLRAGISGADTQYF | TRBJ2-3 | NA | TRBV28 | NA
TGTGCCAGTACCGCACAGGGTAACTATGGCTACACCTTC | CASTAQGNYGYTF | TRBJ1-2 | once | TRBV19 | NA
TGTGCCAGCAGCCAAGCGGGAGGGGGCTCCTACGAGCAGTACTTC | CASSQAGGGSYEQYF | TRBJ2-7 | NA | TRBV4-2 | TRBD2
TGCGCCAGCACCCCATCAGGGGGGGAAGGGGCATATACGCAGTATTTT | CASTPSGGEGAYTQYF | TRBJ2-3 | NA | TRBV5-1 | NA
TGCGCCAGCAGCTACCAGATGACTAGCGGCTCTGGGGCCAACGTCCTGACTTTC | CASSYQMTSGSGANVLTF | TRBJ2-6 | NA | TRBV5-1 | TRBD2
TGCGCCAGCAGGACCCGCCAAGATGAGCAGTTCTTC | CASRTRQDEQFF | TRBJ2-1 | NA | TRBV10-2 | NA
TGTGCCAGCAGCATACCTGGCGCCAAACGGGTCTACTACGAGCAGTACTTC | CASSIPGAKRVYYEQYF | TRBJ2-7 | NA | TRBV21-1 | NA